The sample holds a few counts of the clone carrying this TCR beta chain. Its antigen is undetermined. The CDR3 totals 16 residues. The V gene's germline CDR1 is KGHSH and CDR2 LQKENI. Trimming removed 1 base at V and 7 bases at J, with 19 bases between. From RNA transcripts, TCR beta CDR3 regions were amplified. First-round RT-PCR targeting the TCR CDR3 was performed with the HTBI primer set. Via MiXCR, TCRdb re-called the multiplex PCR reads, giving one row per CDR3 protein. The sample holds 410,000 or so distinct CDR3 sequences, roughly 15% seen once. The sample belongs to a study of T cells in Graves' hyperthyroidism and ophthalmopathy. Study conclusions and caveats: Most clonotypes expanded in the thyroid (above 0.001) were also present in blood.

The chain couples TRBV18 to TRBJ1-1; D remains ambiguous. Sequencing used blood. This sequence originates from a man between 18 and 29 years old with Graves' ophthalmopathy. The DNA of the CDR3 is TGTGCCAGCTCACCACTCGTCTGGGTCCCCTCGGGTGAAGCTTTCTTT. This sequence encodes CASSPLVWVPSGEAFF.